Each of the 10 T cell receptor beta chains below was sequenced from the same sample in a study of CD8 T cells in Susac syndrome. With random hexamers, roughly 0.5 to 1 ug RNA was reverse transcribed. One entry per CDR3 protein results from TCRdb running MiXCR on the immunoSEQ multiplex PCR reads. The table records approximately 300,000 distinct CDR3 sequences, around 85% of them present only once. Sequenced sample: CD8+ T cells from PBMCs. These receptors were collected from a human donor with multiple sclerosis.

The rearrangement uses TRBV5-4 and TRBJ2-5, with 8 nucleotides matching TRBD1. Per germline, CDR1 SGHNT and CDR2 YYREEE (reference sequence). The J segment lost 5 bases and the V segment lost 4 bases, leaving 4 bases of the junction unmatched. The CDR3 spans 13 residues. CDR3 protein: CASSPRTGETQYF. The CDR3 DNA sequence: TGTGCCAGCAGCCCAAGGACAGGGGAGACCCAGTACTTC.

The V gene is TRBV27, the J gene TRBJ1-1, with D maybe TRBD1 (5 bases). The germline V and J ends were trimmed by 3 bases and 9 bases, with 20 bases remaining between them. Germline assignment: CDR1 MNHEY and CDR2 SMNVEV (reference sequence). The CDR3 covers 15 residues. CDR3 DNA sequence: TGTGCCAGCAGTTTCTATGAGGGGCCGCTGGGGAAAGCTTTCTTT. It yields the protein CASSFYEGPLGKAFF.

V usage is TRBV6-5 and J usage is TRBJ1-1; D gene unclear. Per the germline V gene, CDR1 is MNHEY and CDR2 is SVGAGI. The CDR3 runs 13 residues. Trimming removed 7 bases from V and 5 bases from J, with 14 bases in between. The CDR3 region has the DNA TGTGCCAGCACCTATGTGCGGGGAACTGAAGCTTTCTTT. This codes for CASTYVRGTEAFF.

The chain carries TRBV11-2 and TRBJ2-5; 9 bases map to TRBD2. The CDR3 is made up of 18 amino acids. With V trimmed by 5 bases and J by 5 bases, 18 bases remained unmatched. Germline V CDR1 and CDR2: SGHAT, FQNNGV. CDR3 coding DNA: TGTGCCAGCAGCGAATACCCCGGGACTAGCCCAGTGAGGGAGACCCAGTACTTC. This translates into CASSEYPGTSPVRETQYF.

The V gene is TRBV6-5, the J gene TRBJ2-7, with 12 bases that match TRBD2. Trimming took 2 bases from V and 6 from J; bases not matched to a gene: 2. This CDR3 contains 14 residues. Per germline, CDR1 MNHEY and CDR2 SVGAGI. CDR3 in amino acids: CASSYRLAGAEQYF. The DNA of the CDR3 is TGTGCCAGCAGTTACAGACTAGCGGGAGCCGAGCAGTACTTC.

This sequence joins TRBV6-2 or TRBV6-3 and TRBJ2-2; 11 bases line up with TRBD2. CDR3 length equals 19 residues. Germline trimming cut 0 bases from V and 4 bases from J; bases unmatched to any gene: 10. CDR1 and CDR2 from the germline V gene are MNHEY and SVGEGT. CDR3: CASSYSEFTSGRPTGELFF. The CDR3 coding sequence is TGTGCCAGCAGTTACTCAGAATTCACTAGCGGGAGACCCACCGGGGAGCTGTTTTTT.

V gene TRBV27 combines with J gene TRBJ1-1, with D perhaps TRBD1 (6 bases). CDR3 size: 14 residues. Trimming stripped 7 bases from V and 10 bases from J, with 22 bases between. Germline-derived CDR1 and CDR2 are MNHEY and SMNVEV (reference sequence). The CDR3 sequence is CASTPRTDGIGAFF. CDR3 sequence (DNA): TGTGCCAGCACCCCCCGGACAGATGGGATCGGAGCTTTCTTT.

The chain is built from TRBV20-1 and TRBJ2-2; no clear D gene. V lost 2 bases to trimming and J lost 0 bases, with 4 bases between them. CDR3 length: 13 amino acids. From germline, CDR1 is DFQATT and CDR2 SNEGSKA (reference sequence). The CDR3 reads CSARPTNTGELFF. The DNA of the CDR3 is TGCAGTGCTAGACCGACGAACACCGGGGAGCTGTTTTTT.

This chain links TRBV24-1 with TRBJ2-1; D gene ambiguous. V dropped 5 bases and J dropped 9 bases, with 13 bases sitting between them. Germline V gives CDR1 KGHDR, CDR2 SFDVKD. CDR3 length: 13 amino acids. CDR3 protein: CATSGSYYAEQFF. DNA of the CDR3: TGTGCCACCAGTGGGAGTTACTATGCTGAGCAGTTCTTC.

J is TRBJ1-3 and V is TRBV9; 8 bases map to TRBD1. Trimming took 4 bases from V and 4 from J; bases not matched to a gene: 7. The CDR3 is 15 amino acids. Germline CDR1 reads SGDLS; CDR2 reads YYNGEE. This chain's CDR3 is CASSTQTGEGNTIYF. CDR3 in DNA: TGTGCCAGCAGCACCCAGACAGGGGAAGGAAACACCATATATTTT.